Each of the 19 T cell receptor beta chains below was sequenced from the same sample in a study of T cells in Graves' hyperthyroidism and ophthalmopathy. Authors of the study amplified TCR beta CDR3 regions from RNA transcripts. HTBI primers were used for first-round RT-PCR of the TCR CDR3. In TCRdb, the multiplex PCR reads were re-called with MiXCR into one record per CDR3 protein. The data show roughly 580,000 distinct CDR3 sequences, approximately 13% seen once. The sample was blood. The receptors were sampled from a woman younger than 45 with Graves' hyperthyroidism that later progressed to Graves' ophthalmopathy.

V and J are TRBV5-5 and TRBJ2-2, with 8 nucleotides matching TRBD1. The V and J ends lost 4 bases and 5 bases, in that order; junction bases with no gene match: 10. The CDR3 sequence is 16 residues long. Germline CDR1 is SGHKS and CDR2 is YYEKEE (reference sequence). This CDR3 reads CASSPWTGKWTGELFF. The CDR3 DNA is TGTGCCAGCAGCCCTTGGACAGGGAAGTGGACCGGGGAGCTGTTTTTT. The whole variable domain, filled in from reference TRBV5-5 and TRBJ2-2, reads DAGVTQSPTHLIKTRGQQVTLRCSPISGHKSVSWYQQVLGQGPQFIFQYYEKEERGRGNFPDRFSARQFPNYSSELNVNALLLGDSALYLCASSPWTGKWTGELFFGEGSRLTVL.

This clonotype was detected many times. The chain has TRBV30 and TRBJ1-3; D unresolved. From germline, CDR1 is GTSNPN and CDR2 SVGIG (reference sequence). The CDR3 runs to 12 residues. V lost 7 bases, J lost 0 bases, and 7 bases lay in between. CDR3 coding DNA: TGTGCCTCCCCCAGCTCTGGAAACACCATATATTTT. Translated, it gives CASPSSGNTIYF. Complete variable domain (other parts from reference TRBV30 and TRBJ1-3): SQTIHQWPATLVQPVGSPLSLECTVEGTSNPNLYWYRQAAGRGLQLLFYSVGIGQISSEVPQNLSASRPQDRQFILSSKKLLLSDSGFYLCASPSSGNTIYFGEGSWLTVV.

Many counts were recorded for this clonotype. The chain links TRBV27 to TRBJ2-7; either TRBD1 or TRBD2 may fit D (7 bases each). This CDR3 is built from 13 residues. Trimming took off 5 bases at V and 5 bases at J, with 13 bases between the two ends. Germline V gene lookup returns CDR1 MNHEY and CDR2 SMNVEV (reference sequence). The CDR3 DNA sequence: TGTGCCAGCAGTGGCGGGGGACAGAACGAGCAGTACTTC. Its translation: CASSGGGQNEQYF.

In its sample, this clonotype was seen a few times. The chain recombines TRBV6-2 or TRBV6-3 with TRBJ2-5; tentative D call: TRBD2 (5 bases). V was clipped by 6 bases and J by 5 bases, with 19 bases between them. Germline assignment: CDR1 MNHEY and CDR2 SVGEGT. The CDR3 is 15 amino acids. Here the CDR3 DNA reads TGTGCCAGCAGCCCCCGGAGACCCCCGGGGGAGACCCAGTACTTC. As protein: CASSPRRPPGETQYF.

This rearrangement joins TRBV6-1 to TRBJ2-6; 7 nucleotides match TRBD2. The CDR3 has 15 amino acids. The germline V gene has CDR1 MNHNS and CDR2 SASEGT. J lost 1 base, V lost 7 bases, and 4 bases had no gene match. DNA for the CDR3: TGTGCCAGCATGAGGGGAGGGTCTGGGGCCAACGTCCTGACTTTC. This codes for CASMRGGSGANVLTF.

This clonotype has ten or more counts. The V call is TRBV6-2 or TRBV6-3, the J call TRBJ1-5, with a tentative D call TRBD1 (6 bases). The CDR3 is 13 residues long. V was pared by 8 bases and J by 9 bases, with 17 bases between. Germline lookup yields CDR1 MNHEY and CDR2 SVGEGT. The CDR3 sequence is CASGTTGKRPQHF. Here the CDR3 DNA reads TGTGCCAGCGGTACCACAGGGAAAAGGCCCCAGCATTTT.

This clonotype has a count of ten or more. This chain uses TRBV20-1 with TRBJ2-5; D is possibly TRBD1 or TRBD2 (5 bases each). The CDR3 is made up of 17 amino acids. The germline V gene has CDR1 DFQATT and CDR2 SNEGSKA (reference sequence). The V end was cut by 2 bases, the J end by 5 bases, with 24 bases between. The CDR3 reads CSARKPGRSSKGETQYF. The CDR3 coding sequence is TGCAGTGCTAGAAAACCGGGGCGCTCATCCAAGGGGGAGACCCAGTACTTC.

This clonotype appeared once. This chain joins TRBV10-3 and TRBJ2-2; 9 bases are shared with TRBD1. Germline CDR1 is ENHRY and CDR2 is SYGVKD. The V gene end was trimmed by 5 bases and the J gene end by 5 bases; junction bases not matched to a gene: 3. The CDR3 consists of 14 residues. CDR3 protein: CAISRQGGTGELFF. Here the CDR3 DNA reads TGTGCCATCAGTCGACAGGGGGGGACCGGGGAGCTGTTTTTT.

This clonotype has more than one count but fewer than ten. V and J are TRBV10-1 and TRBJ2-3; 9 bases agree with TRBD2. The J segment lost 5 bases and the V segment lost 2 bases, leaving 8 bases of the junction unmatched. Germline V gene data show CDR1 as WNHNN and CDR2 as SYGVQD (reference sequence). CDR3 length: 16 residues. CDR3 protein: CASSEVVAGAGDTQYF. The DNA for the CDR3 is TGCGCCAGCAGTGAGGTGGTAGCGGGAGCCGGAGATACGCAGTATTTT.

This clonotype was counted ten times or more. Germline and junction disagree at one end, which may indicate a read error. This rearrangement joins TRBV11-2 to TRBJ2-7, with 8 bases aligning to TRBD1. Germline V lookup: CDR1 SGHAT, CDR2 FQNNGV. The CDR3 has 12 amino acids. The CDR3 coding sequence is TGTGCCAGCAGCTTAAAAGACAGGGGAATGAACTTC. It encodes CASSLKDRGMNF.

This clonotype has a count of ten or more. V gene TRBV20-1 combines with J gene TRBJ2-4; D ambiguous. The CDR3 loop spans 13 amino acids. Trimming removed 6 bases from V and 2 bases from J, with 11 bases in between. Germline assignment: CDR1 DFQATT and CDR2 SNEGSKA (reference sequence). The CDR3 spells CSAETMSKNIQYF. CDR3 sequence (DNA): TGCAGTGCCGAGACGATGTCCAAAAACATTCAGTACTTC.

This clonotype was observed at least ten times. The rearrangement uses TRBV5-5 and TRBJ2-1, with D possibly matching TRBD2 (6 bases). Trimming stripped 4 bases from V and 2 bases from J, with 19 bases between. The CDR3 loop spans 17 amino acids. Germline V gives CDR1 SGHKS, CDR2 YYEKEE (reference sequence). CDR3 region: CASSVWFDSGTYNEQFF. Here the CDR3 DNA reads TGTGCCAGCAGCGTCTGGTTTGATAGCGGAACCTACAATGAGCAGTTCTTC.

This clonotype was counted between two and nine times. A much larger clone differs from this one at a single base, so this may be a read error. The V gene is TRBV28, the J gene TRBJ2-7; 8 positions match TRBD1. Looked up from germline, CDR1 is MDHEN and CDR2 is SYDVKM. The CDR3 is 16 residues long. The DNA for the CDR3 is TGTACCAGCAGTTTACTCCAGCGACAGGGGATCAACGAGCAGTACTTC. As protein: CTSSLLQRQGINEQYF.

Many counts were recorded for this clonotype. The chain recombines TRBV28 with TRBJ2-4; 7 bases align to TRBD2. The CDR3 loop spans 12 amino acids. Trimming at V came to 4 bases and at J to 15 bases, leaving 9 bases not matched to a gene. CDR1 MDHEN and CDR2 SYDVKM come from the germline V gene. The CDR3 DNA reads TGTGCCAGCAGTTCGGGGAGGGCGAATGGGTACTTC. This codes for CASSSGRANGYF.

Details on this clonotype: A single base separates this from a much larger clone, so it may be a read error. This likely comes from a read error, as the CDR3 has no conserved phenylalanine or tryptophan at its end. The V and J genes are TRBV7-9 and TRBJ2-7, with a tentative D call TRBD1 (6 bases). Germline V gene sequence: CDR1 SEHNR, CDR2 FQNEAQ (reference sequence). Trimming took off 2 bases at V and 5 bases at J, with 13 bases between the two ends. The CDR3 is 14 amino acids. The CDR3 loop is CASSLQGPRDEQYL. The DNA of the CDR3 is TGTGCCAGCAGCTTACAGGGGCCCAGGGACGAGCAGTACCTC.

In this sample, this clonotype turned up many times. The rearrangement joins TRBV19 to TRBJ1-2; 9 bases line up with TRBD1. V lost 5 bases, J lost 7 bases, and 8 bases stayed unmatched. The CDR3 loop spans 14 amino acids. CDR1 is LNHDA, CDR2 SQIVND, per germline (reference sequence). The CDR3, as DNA: TGTGCCAGTAGTCCTCGGGACAGGGCGGCTGGCTACACCTTC. Amino acid sequence: CASSPRDRAAGYTF.

The V and J genes are TRBV6-1 and TRBJ2-5; D remains unclear. V was trimmed by 5 bases and J by 0 bases, leaving 10 bases between them. This CDR3 has 14 residues. In germline, CDR1 is MNHNS, CDR2 SASEGT. The CDR3 region is CASSPDWDQETQYF. CDR3 bases: TGTGCCAGCAGTCCCGACTGGGACCAAGAGACCCAGTACTTC.

This clonotype was seen many times. V usage is TRBV6-1 and J usage is TRBJ2-1; 7 nucleotides match TRBD1. J lost 0 bases, V lost 6 bases, and 11 bases had no gene match. This CDR3 has 17 residues. Germline CDR1 MNHNS, CDR2 SASEGT. CDR3 nucleotides: TGTGCCAGCAGGCCGGGACAGCATTTCGGCTCCTACAATGAGCAGTTCTTC. Its protein product is CASRPGQHFGSYNEQFF.

V and J are TRBV18 and TRBJ2-1; tentatively, D is TRBD2 (5 bases). With 3 bases removed from V and 3 bases from J, the gap between germline ends came to 12 bases. In germline, CDR1 is KGHSH, CDR2 LQKENI. The CDR3 extends over 15 amino acids. The CDR3: CASSPVAGFYNEQFF. The DNA of the CDR3 is TGTGCCAGCTCACCGGTGGCGGGCTTCTACAATGAGCAGTTCTTC.